The 20 T cell receptor beta chains below come from one sample, sequenced in a study of low-dose radiotherapy and immunotherapy resistance in tumors (dated by TCRdb to about 2022). Data came from an Illumina HiSeq 2500. To make first-strand cDNA, Superscript III was used along with a set of TRAV- and TRBV-specific primers so that both the TCRalpha and TCRbeta chains were covered. A roughly 20-cycle PCR with Phusion amplified the TCRs, pairing a constant-region primer with the adapter that was attached to the V primers. TCRdb cleaned the public reads at Q25 with fastp, built clones with MiXCR and kept in-frame beta chains. Every CDR3 protein is listed once, alongside the most common genes and DNA of its rows. The sample yields tens of thousands of distinct CDR3 sequences; roughly 20% were counted once. The ten largest clones add up to 13% of the sample. The time point label for this specimen denotes: after trial treatment. The treatment or condition tag for this specimen amounts to: LDRT plus nivolumab, ipilimumab, low-dose cyclophosphamide and aspirin (RACIN trial).

This material consisted of PBMCs, taken after low-dose radiotherapy plus immunotherapy. These receptors all stem from a female donor with ovarian cancer.

This clonotype was counted many times. The rearrangement links TRBV19 to TRBJ2-7, with 10 bases aligning to TRBD1. The CDR3 runs to 14 residues. Germline-derived CDR1 and CDR2 are LNHDA and SQIVND (reference sequence). J lost 5 bases, V lost 6 bases, and 7 bases had no gene match. The CDR3 spells CASSSGQGFDEQYF. DNA for the CDR3: TGTGCCAGTAGCTCGGGACAGGGGTTCGACGAGCAGTACTTC.

Notes on this clonotype: This probably arose from a read error, given a far larger clone one base away. This chain uses TRBV3-1 with TRBJ2-5; 7 bases align to TRBD2. V lost 4 bases to trimming and J lost 11 bases; unmatched junction nucleotides: 16. The length of the CDR3 is 15 residues. Germline CDR1 and CDR2: LGHDT and YNNKEL (reference sequence). The chain's CDR3 is CASSPTSGTYNEQYF. CDR3 in DNA: TGTGCCAGCAGCCCCACAAGCGGGACCTACAATGAGCAGTACTTC.

The chain carries TRBV11-2 and TRBJ2-5; weak D call: TRBD2 (6 bases). Looked up from germline, CDR1 is SGHAT and CDR2 is FQNNGV. CDR3 length equals 18 residues. The V gene lost 3 bases and the J gene lost 0 bases, with 20 bases spanning the gap. The CDR3 is CASSFSVAPGAHQETQYF. CDR3 in DNA: TGTGCCAGCAGCTTTTCGGTGGCGCCGGGAGCCCACCAAGAGACCCAGTACTTC.

This clonotype was detected ten times or more. The rearrangement joins TRBV21-1 to TRBJ1-2. TRBV21-1 is termed a pseudogene. This CDR3 region has 16 residues. CDR3 nucleotides: TGTGCCGGGTCCTATAATGCCGTGCAGAGATCCTATGGCTACACCTTC. Translating gives CAGSYNAVQRSYGYTF.

The gene calls are TRBV20-1 and TRBJ1-4; D possibly corresponds to TRBD1 (5 bases). CDR3 size: 11 residues. Germline CDR1 and CDR2: DFQATT and SNEGSKA (reference sequence). The CDR3 DNA is TGCAGCAAGGACATGAACGGAAAACTGTTTTTT. It yields the protein CSKDMNGKLFF.

This clonotype was seen a handful of times. A far larger clone lies a single base away; this is likely a read error. The genes are TRBV5-1 and TRBJ2-4; D is perhaps TRBD1 (6 bases). Germline CDR1 SGHRS, CDR2 YFSETQ. V was trimmed by 2 bases and J by 13 bases, leaving 25 bases between them. The CDR3 contains 16 residues. The CDR3 nucleotides read TGCGCCAGCAGCTTTGACGGACAGAGCTCCTACAATGAGCAGTACTTC. Its translation: CASSFDGQSSYNEQYF.

At least ten counts were recorded for this clonotype. This chain joins TRBV19 and TRBJ1-2, with D hard to call. Germline V gives CDR1 LNHDA, CDR2 SQIVND (reference sequence). Trimming removed 11 bases at V and 4 bases at J, with 20 bases between. There are 14 residues in the CDR3. The CDR3 here is CASNRDGSFYGYTF. CDR3 bases: TGTGCCTCGAACCGCGACGGCTCGTTCTATGGCTACACCTTC. Drawing the rest from reference TRBV19 and TRBJ1-2, the complete variable domain is DGGITQSPKYLFRKEGQNVTLSCEQNLNHDAMYWYRQDPGQGLRLIYYSQIVNDFQKGDIAEGYSVSREKKESFPLTVTSAQKNPTAFYLCASNRDGSFYGYTFGSGTRLTVV.

This clonotype was seen many times. This chain connects TRBV5-1 to TRBJ2-7; D not certain. V lost 1 base, J lost 3 bases, and 11 bases lay in between. CDR1 and CDR2 from the germline V gene are SGHRS and YFSETQ. The CDR3 runs to 14 residues. The CDR3 DNA is TGCGCCAGCAGCTTGTTTCCAGGAGACTACGAGCAGTACTTC. This gives the protein CASSLFPGDYEQYF.

Turning to this clonotype: A much larger clone is a single base away; this may be a read error. The chain couples TRBV4-3 to TRBJ2-7, with 7 bases aligning to TRBD1. The germline gives CDR1 LGHNA, CDR2 YSLEER. Trimming took 5 bases from V and 8 from J; bases not matched to a gene: 15. This CDR3 has 15 residues. CDR3 protein: CASSGQLKGAQKQYF. Written as DNA, the CDR3 is TGCGCCAGCAGCGGCCAACTCAAGGGGGCGCAGAAGCAGTACTTC.

The chain has TRBV20-1 and TRBJ2-5; D gene unclear. CDR1 is DFQATT and CDR2 is SNEGSKA in the germline V gene (reference sequence). CDR3 length equals 14 residues. Trimming pared 0 bases from V and 0 bases from J, leaving 8 bases between. The CDR3 sequence is CSARDSRHQETQYF. As DNA, the CDR3 is TGCAGTGCTAGAGATTCTAGGCACCAAGAGACCCAGTACTTC.

The table lists this clonotype with many counts. V gene TRBV18 combines with J gene TRBJ2-7; 11 bases fit TRBD2. Trimming cost V 2 bases and J 1 base; bases outside gene matches: 4. The CDR3 length is 16 residues. Germline V lookup: CDR1 KGHSH, CDR2 LQKENI. The CDR3: CASSPSRTSGSYEQYF. In DNA, the CDR3 is TGTGCCAGCTCACCATCCCGGACTAGCGGGTCCTACGAGCAGTACTTC.

The sample holds many counts of this clonotype. The chain has TRBV11-2 and TRBJ2-5; 8 nucleotides agree with TRBD1. The CDR3 is 17 residues long. V was clipped by 4 bases and J by 0 bases; unmatched bases: 10. Per germline, CDR1 SGHAT and CDR2 FQNNGV. The CDR3 DNA is TGTGCCAGCAGCTCGAGGGGGACAGGATTGTACCAAGAGACCCAGTACTTC. Amino acids: CASSSRGTGLYQETQYF.

This sequence joins TRBV28 and TRBJ1-4, with D perhaps matching TRBD1 (5 bases). CDR3 length: 12 residues. Trimming pared 6 bases from V and 10 bases from J, leaving 12 bases between. The germline CDR1 and CDR2 sequences are MDHEN and SYDVKM. As DNA, the CDR3 is TGTGCCAGCAGGCAACCGGGGCCAAAACTGTTTTTT. Translating it yields CASRQPGPKLFF.

Many counts were recorded for this clonotype. The V call is TRBV11-2, the J call TRBJ2-7; 9 nucleotides match TRBD2. The germline V gene encodes CDR1 SGHAT and CDR2 FQNNGV. Trimming at V came to 3 bases and at J to 7 bases, leaving 13 bases not matched to a gene. The CDR3 sequence is 16 residues long. The CDR3 protein is CASSLVAGVSPREQYF. Written as DNA, the CDR3 is TGTGCCAGCAGCTTGGTAGCGGGAGTTAGTCCCCGGGAGCAGTACTTC. Full variable domain (rest looked up from reference TRBV11-2 and TRBJ2-7): EAGVAQSPRYKIIEKRQSVAFWCNPISGHATLYWYQQILGQGPKLLIQFQNNGVVDDSQLPKDRFSAERLKGVDSTLKIQPAKLEDSAVYLCASSLVAGVSPREQYFGPGTRLTVT.

The count of this clonotype is one. V usage is TRBV2 and J usage is TRBJ2-5; 10 bases are shared with TRBD1. J gave up 5 bases and V 6 bases, and 6 bases lay outside the gene matches. Germline lookup yields CDR1 SNHLY and CDR2 FYNNEI. The CDR3 loop spans 14 amino acids. CDR3 coding DNA: TGTGCCAGCAGCCGGGACAGGGGTGCCGAGACCCAGTACTTC. Translated: CASSRDRGAETQYF.

This clonotype was detected a few times. The rearrangement uses TRBV28 and TRBJ2-1, with D maybe TRBD1 (5 bases). This CDR3 spans 16 amino acids. Germline-derived CDR1 and CDR2 are MDHEN and SYDVKM. The V end was cut by 2 bases, the J end by 4 bases, with 15 bases between. CDR3 sequence (DNA): TGTGCCAGCAGTTTAGTGGAGCAGGGATGGTACAATGAGCAGTTCTTC. This gives the protein CASSLVEQGWYNEQFF.

The chain employs TRBV28 and TRBJ1-1; D unresolved. The CDR3 covers 13 residues. Germline loops: CDR1 MDHEN, CDR2 SYDVKM. CDR3 bases: TGTGTCAGTCGCCACATGATGAACACTGAAGCTTTCTTT. Translation gives CVSRHMMNTEAFF.

This clonotype was found many times. This chain joins TRBV4-1 and TRBJ1-6, with no clear D. The CDR3 has 13 amino acids. The V gene's germline CDR1 is MGHRA and CDR2 YSYEKL. V gave up 5 bases and J gave up 5 bases, with 7 bases separating them. CDR3 in DNA: TGCGCCAGCAGCGGGGTTAATAATTCACCCCTCCACTTT. Encoded protein: CASSGVNNSPLHF.

This clonotype was detected ten times or more. J is TRBJ1-2 and V is TRBV29-1, with D perhaps matching TRBD1 (5 bases). This CDR3 is 12 amino acids long. V was trimmed by 4 bases and J by 6 bases, leaving 12 bases between them. Per germline, CDR1 SQVTM and CDR2 ANQGSEA. The CDR3: CSVGPTGHGYTF. CDR3 DNA: TGCAGCGTTGGACCGACGGGGCATGGCTACACCTTC.

This clonotype was counted between two and nine times. This chain joins TRBV30 and TRBJ2-7; 7 bases agree with TRBD2. The germline CDR1 and CDR2 sequences are GTSNPN and SVGIG (reference sequence). Germline trimming cut 6 bases from V and 2 bases from J; bases unmatched to any gene: 10. The CDR3 runs 14 residues. Here the CDR3 reads CACPVSSGPYEQYF. The CDR3 DNA sequence: TGTGCCTGTCCGGTCTCTAGCGGTCCCTACGAGCAGTACTTC.